This T cell receptor beta chain appears in the sequencing data of a study of T cell changes during pregnancy in multiple sclerosis. CDR1 MNHEY and CDR2 SVGAGI come from the germline V gene. The CDR3 contains 14 residues. Trimming shortened V by 2 bases and J by 8 bases, and 15 bases separated the two germline ends. Profiling relied on immunoSEQ multiplex PCR, and the TCRdb table lists in-frame clones only, not all of them. The sample shows 40,000 to 60,000 clones, roughly 94% of them seen only once. The source is a female donor with multiple sclerosis, enrolled in a pregnancy study. Sample: CD8+ T cells from peripheral blood mononuclear cells, taken in the first trimester of pregnancy. V and J are TRBV6-5 and TRBJ1-2, with unresolved D. The CDR3 sequence: CASSYDPAGRGYTF. The DNA for the CDR3 is TGTGCCAGCAGTTACGATCCGGCTGGGAGAGGCTACACCTTC.